One sample yielded the 21 T cell receptor beta chains listed below, sequenced in a study of technical replicates of blood from a handful of donors. Method: immunoSEQ multiplex PCR; TCRdb's copy keeps in-frame clones and lacks some. The profile shows just over 80,000 clones, approximately 97% of them singletons. The specimen sequenced was T cells isolated from PBMCs. The source is a human donor in good health.

The gene calls are TRBV28 and TRBJ2-3; D possibly corresponds to TRBD2 (6 bases). Trimming left V 5 bases short and J 1 base short, with 16 bases between. The CDR3 length is 16 residues. CDR1 is MDHEN, CDR2 SYDVKM, per germline. CDR3 sequence (DNA): TGTGCCAGCAGTCCCGGGAGAAACCACCGCACAGATACGCAGTATTTT. Protein sequence: CASSPGRNHRTDTQYF.

The chain uses TRBV2 and TRBJ1-2; 7 bases are a match to TRBD1. V shed 10 bases, J shed 3 bases, and the junction held 5 bases outside the gene matches. The CDR3 consists of 12 residues. Germline V gene lookup returns CDR1 SNHLY and CDR2 FYNNEI. The CDR3 protein is CAKWDRDYGYTF. Here the CDR3 DNA reads TGTGCCAAATGGGACAGAGACTATGGCTACACCTTC.

The chain joins TRBV4-2 to TRBJ2-7; 7 bases align to TRBD2. Germline V CDR1 and CDR2: LGHNA, YNFKEQ. The CDR3 is 15 residues long. V lost 1 base, J lost 1 base, and 4 bases stayed unmatched. The CDR3 nucleotides are TGTGCCAGCAGCCAAGCGGGAGGAATATCCTACGAGCAGTACTTC. This codes for CASSQAGGISYEQYF.

The chain has TRBV7-3 and TRBJ1-1; 8 bases match TRBD1. This CDR3 region has 12 residues. The V segment lost 6 bases and the J segment 11 bases; nucleotides outside the gene matches: 8. Germline V gives CDR1 SGHTA, CDR2 FQGTGA. The chain's CDR3 is CASSPGGAGAFF. DNA for the CDR3: TGTGCCAGCAGTCCAGGGGGCGCGGGGGCTTTCTTT.

This clone appeared once. The chain has TRBV30 and TRBJ2-2, with 8 nucleotides matching TRBD1. Germline V CDR1 and CDR2: GTSNPN, SVGIG (reference sequence). The CDR3 totals 15 residues. J lost 8 bases, V lost 4 bases, and 12 bases had no gene match. The CDR3 here is CAWTRRDRQGGELFF. The CDR3 region has the DNA TGTGCCTGGACCCGTCGGGACAGGCAGGGAGGGGAGCTGTTTTTT.

This clone came up once. The V call is TRBV12-2, the J call TRBJ2-1; the D call in the table, TRBD2, was not verified against the DNA. TRBV12-2 is labeled a pseudogene. The CDR3 is 19 amino acids. CDR3: CASRFRTSGTRRSYNEQFF. As DNA, the CDR3 is TGTGCAAGTCGTTTTAGGACTAGCGGGACGCGTCGGAGCTACAATGAGCAGTTCTTC.

The J gene is TRBJ2-2, the V gene TRBV29-1, with TRBD2 as a possible D gene (5 bases). The V gene's germline CDR1 is SQVTM and CDR2 ANQGSEA. With 4 bases removed from V and 6 bases from J, the gap between germline ends came to 12 bases. The CDR3 has 13 amino acids. The CDR3 region has the DNA TGCAGCGTTGCATCATCGGGGTCCGGGGAGCTGTTTTTT. It codes for CSVASSGSGELFF.

This clone has a single count. This chain connects TRBV2 to TRBJ2-7; D not certain. Germline V CDR1 and CDR2: SNHLY, FYNNEI. V dropped 2 bases and J dropped 2 bases, with 13 bases sitting between them. The CDR3 consists of 15 residues. The CDR3 spells CASSEPEAAAYEQYF. As DNA, the CDR3 is TGTGCCAGCAGTGAACCCGAGGCGGCTGCCTACGAGCAGTACTTC.

The chain uses TRBV5-4 and TRBJ1-1; 7 positions agree with TRBD1. V lost 5 bases, J lost 4 bases, and 5 bases stayed unmatched. CDR3 length: 13 amino acids. From germline, CDR1 is SGHNT and CDR2 YYREEE (reference sequence). The CDR3 loop is CASRPSGGTEAFF. CDR3 DNA sequence: TGTGCCAGCAGGCCTTCAGGGGGCACTGAAGCTTTCTTT.

This sequence joins TRBV18 and TRBJ1-5, with 7 nucleotides matching TRBD1. CDR1 and CDR2 from the germline V gene are KGHSH and LQKENI. The trim removed 3 bases at V and 5 bases at J, leaving 10 bases unmatched. The CDR3 has 16 amino acids. In nucleotides, the CDR3 is TGTGCCAGCTCACCTCCTAACAGGGGATGGGATCAGCCCCAGCATTTT. Protein product: CASSPPNRGWDQPQHF.

The chain joins TRBV27 to TRBJ2-7; 8 bases map to TRBD1. The CDR3 loop spans 13 amino acids. The ends lost 4 bases at V and 5 bases at J; junction bases unmatched: 4. Germline V lookup: CDR1 MNHEY, CDR2 SMNVEV (reference sequence). DNA for the CDR3: TGTGCCAGCAGTTCGAAGACAGGGGACGAGCAGTACTTC. Protein: CASSSKTGDEQYF.

The chain employs TRBV5-6 and TRBJ2-1, with 8 bases aligning to TRBD2. The CDR3 is 16 amino acids. The germline V gene encodes CDR1 SGHDT and CDR2 YYEEEE. Germline trimming cut 4 bases from V and 0 bases from J; bases unmatched to any gene: 6. Written as DNA, the CDR3 is TGTGCCAGCAGCCTGAGACTAGCGAGCTCCTACAATGAGCAGTTCTTC. It translates to CASSLRLASSYNEQFF.

The chain is built from TRBV19 and TRBJ2-7; 9 positions match TRBD1. CDR3 length equals 14 residues. CDR1 LNHDA and CDR2 SQIVND come from the germline V gene (reference sequence). The junction had 2 bases not matched to a gene; V was cut back by 3 bases and J by 2 bases. The CDR3 DNA is TGTGCCAGTAGTATGGACAGGGGAGCCTACGAGCAGTACTTC. Residues: CASSMDRGAYEQYF.

The chain carries TRBV4-1 and TRBJ2-1; TRBD2 aligns across 12 bases. With V trimmed by 1 base and J by 4 bases, 2 bases remained unmatched. The CDR3 consists of 16 residues. Germline V gene lookup returns CDR1 MGHRA and CDR2 YSYEKL. CDR3 sequence: CASSQVGLAGYNEQFF. The CDR3 DNA sequence: TGCGCCAGCAGCCAAGTAGGACTAGCGGGATACAATGAGCAGTTCTTC.

The genes are TRBV6-5 and TRBJ1-5; 10 bases align to TRBD1. With V trimmed by 7 bases and J by 7 bases, 7 bases remained unmatched. Germline lookup yields CDR1 MNHEY and CDR2 SVGAGI. The CDR3 runs to 14 residues. The CDR3 loop is CASTPTGGDQPQHF. CDR3 DNA: TGTGCCAGCACCCCGACAGGGGGCGACCAGCCCCAGCATTTT.

The chain joins TRBV6-6 to TRBJ2-7; 12 bases map to TRBD2. This CDR3 has 14 residues. The germline CDR1 and CDR2 sequences are MNHNY and SVGAGI (reference sequence). V was clipped by 6 bases and J by 7 bases; unmatched bases: 7. This CDR3 is CASSTWTSGNEQYF. CDR3 bases: TGTGCCAGCAGCACCTGGACTAGCGGGAATGAGCAGTACTTC.

This clone was counted once. The chain joins TRBV27 to TRBJ1-2, with 9 bases lining up with TRBD1. The CDR3 spans 15 residues. The V gene's germline CDR1 is MNHEY and CDR2 SMNVEV (reference sequence). The V gene end was trimmed by 3 bases and the J gene end by 4 bases; junction bases not matched to a gene: 6. The CDR3 DNA follows: TGTGCCAGCAGTTTTATTGGACAGGGGATCTATGGCTACACCTTC. This translates into CASSFIGQGIYGYTF.

V and J are TRBV4-3 and TRBJ1-2; no reliable D call. The CDR3 is 15 residues long. Trimming took off 1 base at V and 0 bases at J, with 9 bases between the two ends. The V gene's germline CDR1 is LGHNA and CDR2 YSLEER. CDR3 loop: CASSQGRVTNYGYTF. CDR3 coding DNA: TGCGCCAGCAGCCAAGGCCGGGTAACTAACTATGGCTACACCTTC.

This chain links TRBV19 with TRBJ2-1; D possibly corresponds to TRBD2 (6 bases). Trimming shortened V by 9 bases and J by 4 bases, and 22 bases separated the two germline ends. This CDR3 region has 16 residues. Germline V gives CDR1 LNHDA, CDR2 SQIVND (reference sequence). CDR3 residues: CASGSVVQNYYNEQFF. In nucleotides, the CDR3 is TGTGCCAGCGGGAGTGTGGTGCAGAATTATTACAATGAGCAGTTCTTC.

This chain links TRBV6-5 with TRBJ1-5, with 7 bases fitting TRBD1. The trim removed 8 bases at V and 8 bases at J, leaving 6 bases unmatched. Germline CDR1 and CDR2: MNHEY and SVGAGI. There are 12 residues in the CDR3. The CDR3 sequence is CASGGGGEPQHF. The DNA for the CDR3 is TGTGCCAGCGGAGGGGGCGGGGAGCCCCAGCATTTT.

This sequence joins TRBV11-2 and TRBJ1-2; no clear D. The CDR3 is 13 residues long. Germline values: CDR1 SGHAT, CDR2 FQNNGV. Trimming removed 4 bases from V and 8 bases from J, with 14 bases in between. The CDR3, as DNA: TGTGCCAGCAGCTCCAACCGGGAAAGGGGCTACACCTTC. Amino acid sequence: CASSSNRERGYTF.